The 13 T cell receptor beta chains given below trace back to one sample, sequenced in a study of OX40 agonist ivuxolimab in advanced cancers. Sequencing was performed with immunoSEQ multiplex PCR; in TCRdb, only in-frame clones are kept and a portion is missing. Found here are 73,000 or so clones, approximately 86% of them singletons; the top ten hold under 0.75%. Source: CD4+ or CD8+ T cells sorted from blood, taken in a trial of the OX40 agonist ivuxolimab. These receptors originate from an adult with an advanced solid tumor such as melanoma, head and neck, liver or kidney cancer.

J is TRBJ2-2 and V is TRBV19, with TRBD1 as a possible D gene (6 bases). Deletions cut 2 bases from V and 5 bases from J, with 12 bases between. This CDR3 is 15 amino acids long. Per the germline V gene, CDR1 is LNHDA and CDR2 is SQIVND (reference sequence). The CDR3 coding sequence is TGTGCCAGTAGTATAAACGGAAGGGGGACCGGGGAGCTGTTTTTT. It is translated as CASSINGRGTGELFF.

This chain connects TRBV7-2 to TRBJ2-3; D possibly corresponds to TRBD1 (5 bases). CDR1 and CDR2 from the germline V gene are SGHTA and FQGNSA. The germline V and J ends were trimmed by 5 bases and 0 bases, with 21 bases remaining between them. CDR3 length: 18 residues. CDR3 amino acids: CASSPVTISTASTDTQYF. As DNA, the CDR3 is TGTGCCAGCAGCCCAGTGACGATTTCGACAGCCAGCACAGATACGCAGTATTTT.

The V and J genes are TRBV5-3 and TRBJ1-5, with D hard to call. TRBV5-3 is filed as an ORF, its function uncertain. The CDR3 extends over 11 amino acids. V gave up 9 bases and J gave up 9 bases, with 13 bases separating them. The CDR3 DNA follows: TGTGCCACTCCCCAGGTGGGGCCCCAGCATTTT. This gives the protein CATPQVGPQHF.

The CDR3 coding sequence is TGTGCCAGCAGGGGACTAGCCTCTTATGAGACCCAGTACTTC. It codes for CASRGLASYETQYF. The J gene is TRBJ2-5, the V gene TRBV25-1; 9 positions agree with TRBD2. V was pared by 6 bases and J by 5 bases, with 7 bases of the junction left unmatched. The CDR3 totals 14 residues. CDR1 is MGHDK and CDR2 is SYGVNS in the germline V gene.

The gene calls are TRBV27 and TRBJ1-2; 8 nucleotides align to TRBD1. V was pared by 5 bases and J by 2 bases, with 22 bases of the junction left unmatched. From germline, CDR1 is MNHEY and CDR2 SMNVEV (reference sequence). The CDR3 totals 20 residues. CDR3 nucleotides: TGTGCCAGCAGTCCCCTCCTCAGGGGGCGGCAGGGGCCCGCAAACTATGGCTACACCTTC. Its protein product is CASSPLLRGRQGPANYGYTF.

The rearrangement joins TRBV6-5 to TRBJ1-2; the D is unclear. CDR1 and CDR2 from the germline V gene are MNHEY and SVGAGI. The germline V and J ends were trimmed by 0 bases and 2 bases, with 13 bases remaining between them. This CDR3 contains 16 residues. CDR3 sequence: CASSYSKGSRNYGYTF. CDR3 coding DNA: TGTGCCAGCAGTTACTCGAAGGGCAGCAGAAACTATGGCTACACCTTC.

This chain connects TRBV15 to TRBJ1-1, with 7 nucleotides matching TRBD1. Germline assignment: CDR1 LNHNV and CDR2 YYDKDF (reference sequence). V shed 5 bases, J shed 2 bases, and the junction held 5 bases outside the gene matches. CDR3 length: 14 residues. The chain's CDR3 is CATSRDRVNTEAFF. CDR3 nucleotides: TGTGCCACCAGCCGTGACAGGGTAAACACTGAAGCTTTCTTT.

The genes are TRBV15 and TRBJ2-3; no clear D. The V gene's germline CDR1 is LNHNV and CDR2 YYDKDF (reference sequence). This CDR3 contains 13 residues. V lost 4 bases, J lost 5 bases, and 10 bases lay in between. The CDR3 loop is CATSIGYEDTQYF. Here the CDR3 DNA reads TGTGCCACCAGCATCGGTTACGAAGATACGCAGTATTTT. Supplemented by reference TRBV15 and TRBJ2-3, the full variable domain reads DAMVIQNPRYQVTQFGKPVTLSCSQTLNHNVMYWYQQKSSQAPKLLFHYYDKDFNNEADTPDNFQSRRPNTSFCFLDIRSPGLGDTAMYLCATSIGYEDTQYFGPGTRLTVL.

This rearrangement joins TRBV6-1 to TRBJ2-3; 8 bases line up with TRBD2. The CDR3 spans 13 residues. J lost 2 bases, V lost 11 bases, and 6 bases had no gene match. CDR1 and CDR2 from the germline V gene are MNHNS and SASEGT. The CDR3 coding sequence is TGTGCCTTCGGGGGGGGGATCACAGATACGCAGTATTTT. Its protein is CAFGGGITDTQYF.

The J gene is TRBJ1-2, the V gene TRBV5-1; D call uncertain. Germline-derived CDR1 and CDR2 are SGHRS and YFSETQ. The V gene lost 0 bases and the J gene lost 5 bases, with 14 bases spanning the gap. The CDR3 is 15 amino acids. The chain's CDR3 is CASSLGTTQYYGYTF. The CDR3 region has the DNA TGCGCCAGCAGCTTGGGCACCACACAGTATTATGGCTACACCTTC. The full variable domain, in which reference TRBV5-1 and TRBJ1-2 provide the parts outside the CDR3, is KAGVTQTPRYLIKTRGQQVTLSCSPISGHRSVSWYQQTPGQGLQFLFEYFSETQRNKGNFPGRFSGRQFSNSRSEMNVSTLELGDSALYLCASSLGTTQYYGYTFGSGTRLTVV.

CDR3 bases: TGTGCCAGTAGAACCACGGAGGGGGTTTGGTACAATGAGCAGTTCTTC. Protein product: CASRTTEGVWYNEQFF. The chain combines TRBV19 with TRBJ2-1; D tentatively reads TRBD1 or TRBD2 (6 bases each). This CDR3 is 16 amino acids long. V lost 6 bases and J 4 bases, leaving 19 bases between the germline ends. Germline values: CDR1 LNHDA, CDR2 SQIVND (reference sequence).

This clone has only one observation. V is TRBV7-9 and J is TRBJ2-7, with D possibly being TRBD1 or TRBD2 (5 bases each). V dropped 5 bases and J dropped 7 bases, with 18 bases sitting between them. Germline V gene data show CDR1 as SEHNR and CDR2 as FQNEAQ (reference sequence). The CDR3 covers 14 residues. The CDR3 nucleotides read TGTGCCAGCAGCATAGGGGTGGCGGGTTCGGAGCAGTACTTC. The encoded protein is CASSIGVAGSEQYF.

This clone appeared a few times. The J gene is TRBJ2-7, the V gene TRBV7-3, with 8 positions matching TRBD1. V gave up 5 bases and J gave up 3 bases; unmatched junction bases: 15. The CDR3 covers 17 residues. Germline values: CDR1 SGHTA, CDR2 FQGTGA. The CDR3 nucleotides are TGTGCCAGCAGCCTAGGCTATGGGACAGGCGAGGGCTACGAGCAGTACTTC. It is translated as CASSLGYGTGEGYEQYF.